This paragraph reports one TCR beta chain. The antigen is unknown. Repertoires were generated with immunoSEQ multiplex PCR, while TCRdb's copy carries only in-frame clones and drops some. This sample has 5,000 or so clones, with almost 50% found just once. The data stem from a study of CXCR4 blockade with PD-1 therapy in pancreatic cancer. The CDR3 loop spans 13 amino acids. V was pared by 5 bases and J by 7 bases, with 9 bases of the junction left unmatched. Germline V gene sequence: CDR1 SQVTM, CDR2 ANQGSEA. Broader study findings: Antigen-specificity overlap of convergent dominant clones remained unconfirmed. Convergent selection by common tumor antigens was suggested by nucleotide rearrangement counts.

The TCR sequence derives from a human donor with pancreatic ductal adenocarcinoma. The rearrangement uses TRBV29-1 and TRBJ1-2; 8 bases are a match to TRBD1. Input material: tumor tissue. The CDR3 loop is CSVWNGQGGGYTF. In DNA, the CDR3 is TGCAGCGTTTGGAATGGACAGGGAGGTGGCTACACCTTC.